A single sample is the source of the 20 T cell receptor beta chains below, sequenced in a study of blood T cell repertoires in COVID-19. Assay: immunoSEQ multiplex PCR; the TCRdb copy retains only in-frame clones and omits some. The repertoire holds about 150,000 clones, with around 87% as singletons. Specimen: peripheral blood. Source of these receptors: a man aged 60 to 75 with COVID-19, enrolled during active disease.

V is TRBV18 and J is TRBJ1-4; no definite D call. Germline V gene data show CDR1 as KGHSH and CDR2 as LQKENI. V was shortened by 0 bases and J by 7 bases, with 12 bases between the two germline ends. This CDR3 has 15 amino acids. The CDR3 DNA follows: TGTGCCAGCTCACCACCCCGTGGGTACAGTGAAAAACTGTTTTTT. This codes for CASSPPRGYSEKLFF.

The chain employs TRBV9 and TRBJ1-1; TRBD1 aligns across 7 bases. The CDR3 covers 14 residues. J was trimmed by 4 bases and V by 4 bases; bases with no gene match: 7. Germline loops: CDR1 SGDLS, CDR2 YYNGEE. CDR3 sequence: CASSQITGVTEAFF. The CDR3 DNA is TGTGCCAGCAGCCAAATCACAGGGGTCACTGAAGCTTTCTTT.

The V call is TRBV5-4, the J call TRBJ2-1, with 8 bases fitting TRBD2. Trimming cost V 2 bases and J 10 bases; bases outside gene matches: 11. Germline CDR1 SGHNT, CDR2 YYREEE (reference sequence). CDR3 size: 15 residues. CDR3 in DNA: TGTGCCAGCAGCTTCGCGGGGGGCCGAAGGGGAGAGCAGTTCTTC. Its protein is CASSFAGGRRGEQFF.

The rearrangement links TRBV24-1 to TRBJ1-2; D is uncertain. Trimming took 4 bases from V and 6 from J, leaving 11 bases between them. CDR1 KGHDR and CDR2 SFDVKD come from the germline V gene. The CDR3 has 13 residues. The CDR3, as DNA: TGTGCCACCAGTGACGGCAGGATAGATGGCTACACCTTC. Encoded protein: CATSDGRIDGYTF.

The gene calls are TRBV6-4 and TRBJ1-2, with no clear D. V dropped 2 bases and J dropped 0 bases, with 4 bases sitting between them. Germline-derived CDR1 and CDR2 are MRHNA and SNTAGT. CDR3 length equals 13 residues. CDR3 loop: CASSDHPNYGYTF. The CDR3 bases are TGTGCCAGCAGTGACCATCCTAACTATGGCTACACCTTC.

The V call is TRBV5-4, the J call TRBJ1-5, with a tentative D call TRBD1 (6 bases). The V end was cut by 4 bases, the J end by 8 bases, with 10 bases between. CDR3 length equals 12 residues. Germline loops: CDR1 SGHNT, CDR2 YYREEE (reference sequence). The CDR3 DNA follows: TGTGCCAGCAGCGTACAGGGTAAGCCCCAGCATTTT. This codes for CASSVQGKPQHF.

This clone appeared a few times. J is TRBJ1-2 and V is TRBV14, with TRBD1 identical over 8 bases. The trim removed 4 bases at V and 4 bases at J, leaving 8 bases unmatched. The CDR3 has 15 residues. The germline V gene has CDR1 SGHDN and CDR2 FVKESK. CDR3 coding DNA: TGTGCCAGCAGCCGAAAGACAGGGGCTAGCTATGGCTACACCTTC. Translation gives CASSRKTGASYGYTF.

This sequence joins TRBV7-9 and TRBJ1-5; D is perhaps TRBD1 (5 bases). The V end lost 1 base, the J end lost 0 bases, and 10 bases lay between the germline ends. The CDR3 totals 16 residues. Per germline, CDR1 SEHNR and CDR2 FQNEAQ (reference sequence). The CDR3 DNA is TGTGCCAGCAGCTTAGGGGGCAGGTTTAGCAATCAGCCCCAGCATTTT. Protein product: CASSLGGRFSNQPQHF.

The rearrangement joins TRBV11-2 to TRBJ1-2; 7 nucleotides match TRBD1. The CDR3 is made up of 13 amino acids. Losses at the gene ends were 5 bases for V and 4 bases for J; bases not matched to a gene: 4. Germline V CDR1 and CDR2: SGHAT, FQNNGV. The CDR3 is CASSMGQPYGYTF. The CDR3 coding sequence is TGTGCCAGCAGCATGGGACAGCCCTATGGCTACACCTTC.

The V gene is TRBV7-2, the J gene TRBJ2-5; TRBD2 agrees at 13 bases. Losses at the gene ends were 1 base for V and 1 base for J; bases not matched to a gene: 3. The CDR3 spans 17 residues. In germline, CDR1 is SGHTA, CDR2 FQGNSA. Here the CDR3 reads CASSLGLAGGPQETQYF. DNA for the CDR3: TGTGCCAGCAGCTTAGGACTAGCGGGGGGTCCCCAAGAGACCCAGTACTTC.

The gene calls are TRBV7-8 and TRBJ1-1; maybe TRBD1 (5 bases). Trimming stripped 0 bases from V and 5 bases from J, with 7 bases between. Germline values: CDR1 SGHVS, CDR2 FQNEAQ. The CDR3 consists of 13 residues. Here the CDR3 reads CASSLARTTEAFF. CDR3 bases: TGTGCCAGCAGCTTAGCCCGGACAACTGAAGCTTTCTTT.

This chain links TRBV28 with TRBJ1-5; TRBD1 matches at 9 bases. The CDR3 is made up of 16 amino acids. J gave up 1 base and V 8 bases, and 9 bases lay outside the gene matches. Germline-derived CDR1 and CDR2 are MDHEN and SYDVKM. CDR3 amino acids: CASAYSDRGSNQPQHF. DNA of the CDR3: TGTGCCAGCGCTTATTCGGACAGGGGAAGCAATCAGCCCCAGCATTTT.

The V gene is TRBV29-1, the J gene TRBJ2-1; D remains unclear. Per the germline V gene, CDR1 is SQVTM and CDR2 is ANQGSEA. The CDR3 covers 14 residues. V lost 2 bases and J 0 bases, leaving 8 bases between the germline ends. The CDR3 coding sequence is TGCAGCGTTGAAAACTGGAGCTCCTACAATGAGCAGTTCTTC. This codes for CSVENWSSYNEQFF.

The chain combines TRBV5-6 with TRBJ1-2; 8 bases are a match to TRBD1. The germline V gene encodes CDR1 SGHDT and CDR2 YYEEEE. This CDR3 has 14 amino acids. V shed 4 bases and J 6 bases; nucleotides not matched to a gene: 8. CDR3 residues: CASSPLTGDHGYTF. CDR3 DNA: TGTGCCAGCAGCCCCTTGACAGGGGATCATGGCTACACCTTC.

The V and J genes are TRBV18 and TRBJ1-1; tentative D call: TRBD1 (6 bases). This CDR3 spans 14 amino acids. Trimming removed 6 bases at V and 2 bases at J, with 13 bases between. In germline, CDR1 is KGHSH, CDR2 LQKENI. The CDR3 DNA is TGTGCCAGCTCCCCCGGGACAAGAAACACTGAAGCTTTCTTT. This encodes CASSPGTRNTEAFF.

In nucleotides, the CDR3 is TGCAGTGCTGGTAGGGGGGGAACCATATATTTT. Protein: CSAGRGGTIYF. The chain uses TRBV20-1 and TRBJ1-3, with a tentative D call TRBD1 (6 bases). The V end was cut by 5 bases, the J end by 10 bases, with 12 bases between. Germline V CDR1 and CDR2: DFQATT, SNEGSKA (reference sequence). CDR3 length: 11 amino acids.

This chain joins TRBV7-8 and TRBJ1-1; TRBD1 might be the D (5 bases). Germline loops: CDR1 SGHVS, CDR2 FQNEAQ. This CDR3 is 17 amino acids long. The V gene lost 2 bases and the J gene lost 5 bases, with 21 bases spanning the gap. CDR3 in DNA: TGTGCCAGCAGCTTAAGAGTGGGCGGCGGGACGTCGACTGAAGCTTTCTTT. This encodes CASSLRVGGGTSTEAFF.

In nucleotides, the CDR3 is TGTGCCAGCAGTTCCTCAGGAAGGGGGCGCCTCTCCTACGAGCAGTACTTC. Its translation is CASSSSGRGRLSYEQYF. The rearrangement uses TRBV28 and TRBJ2-7, with 7 nucleotides matching TRBD1. The trim removed 4 bases at V and 0 bases at J, leaving 12 bases unmatched. Germline CDR1 is MDHEN and CDR2 is SYDVKM. This CDR3 spans 17 amino acids.

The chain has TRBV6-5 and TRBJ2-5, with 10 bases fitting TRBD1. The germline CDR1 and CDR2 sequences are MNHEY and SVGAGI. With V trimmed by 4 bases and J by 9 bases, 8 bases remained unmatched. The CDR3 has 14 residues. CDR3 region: CASSSQTGGRAQYF. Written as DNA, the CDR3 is TGTGCCAGCAGTTCTCAGACAGGGGGCCGGGCCCAGTACTTC.

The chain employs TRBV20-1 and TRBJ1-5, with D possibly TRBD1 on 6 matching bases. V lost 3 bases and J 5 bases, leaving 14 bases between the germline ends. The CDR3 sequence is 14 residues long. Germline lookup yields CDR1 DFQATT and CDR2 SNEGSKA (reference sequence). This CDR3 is CSASTGNTDQPQHF. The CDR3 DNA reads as TGCAGTGCTAGTACAGGGAATACGGATCAGCCCCAGCATTTT.